This T cell receptor (beta chain) was captured by sequencing in a study of T cells in Graves' hyperthyroidism and ophthalmopathy. Study observations and caveats: Most clonotypes expanded in the thyroid (above 0.001) were also present in blood. Using 13 V-J features, a model discriminated ophthalmopathy from stable hyperthyroidism.

CDR1 and CDR2 from the germline V gene are KGHSY and FQNENV. Trimming pared 4 bases from V and 7 bases from J, leaving 17 bases between. The CDR3 loop spans 15 amino acids. This clonotype was recorded many times. As yet, its antigen is unknown. Amplified TCR beta CDR3 regions derived from RNA transcripts. Researchers ran a first-round RT-PCR on the TCR CDR3 using the HTBI primer set. TCRdb re-called the multiplex PCR reads through MiXCR, storing one row per CDR3 protein. This table has 80,000 to 100,000 distinct CDR3 sequences, roughly 40% appearing once. An absence of ophthalmopathy progression within 18 months meant stable Graves' hyperthyroidism.

The chain is built from TRBV16 and TRBJ1-5; TRBD1 might be the D (5 bases). This TCR was recovered from a woman in her twenties or thirties with Graves' hyperthyroidism. Sequenced input: peripheral blood or thyroid tissue (not recorded which). In DNA, the CDR3 is TGTGCCAGCAGCCCCTCAGGAGGGGTCGAACAGCCCCAGCATTTT. Amino acids: CASSPSGGVEQPQHF.